This record looks at one T cell receptor beta chain sequence and its context. Its specificity is unknown. The protocol was immunoSEQ multiplex PCR, while the TCRdb copy is restricted to in-frame clones and leaves out a portion. The table has around 120,000 clones, 88% seen once. This record belongs to a study of T cell responses to AZD1222 COVID-19 vaccine. General study findings and limits: Mostly white British, mostly female donors; authors suggested clonal diversity may be underestimated.

The CDR3 length is 15 residues. CDR1 and CDR2 (germline): GTSNPN, SVGIG (reference sequence). V shed 1 base and J shed 7 bases, with 19 bases lying between them. The J gene is TRBJ1-2, the V gene TRBV30, with D uncertain. Material: peripheral blood, obtained 28 days after the second AZD1222 dose. This clonotype was sampled from an adult who received the AZD1222 COVID-19 vaccine. The CDR3 nucleotides are TGTGCCTGGAGTGGGGTGAGAGGGTTACAAAGTGGCTACACCTTC. Its translation is CAWSGVRGLQSGYTF.